The next 6 T cell receptor beta chains were all read from a single sample in a study of response to subunit inactivated influenza vaccine (dated by TCRdb to the late 2010s). Library prep was done by RT-PCR. Instrument on record: Illumina HiSeq 2500. TCRdb applied fastp at Q25 and MiXCR to the public reads, then kept only in-frame beta chains. Rows are unified per CDR3 protein, each entry keeping the most common DNA and genes. This sample holds around 490,000 distinct CDR3 sequences; approximately 7.7% were observed only once. The ten largest clones take up about an eighth of the sample. Material: PBMCs from blood, obtained less than 30 months after vaccination. These receptors were collected from a man aged 45 to 75 who received an inactivated influenza vaccine. Donor details come from another sample of the same person, matched by shared clones.

This clonotype has ten or more counts. CDR3 protein: CASSPGTAHEQYF. The CDR3 DNA follows: TGTGCCAGCTCACCGGGGACAGCCCACGAGCAGTACTTC. This chain joins TRBV18 and TRBJ2-7, with 7 bases fitting TRBD1. The germline V gene encodes CDR1 KGHSH and CDR2 LQKENI. This CDR3 is 13 amino acids long. V lost 3 bases to trimming and J lost 5 bases; unmatched junction nucleotides: 4. The variable domain in full, with the rest retrieved from reference TRBV18 and TRBJ2-7, is NAGVMQNPRHLVRRRGQEARLRCSPMKGHSHVYWYRQLPEEGLKFMVYLQKENIIDESGMPKERFSAEFPKEGPSILRIQQVVRGDSAAYFCASSPGTAHEQYFGPGTRLTVT.

The chain recombines TRBV5-5 with TRBJ2-1; 11 bases are a match to TRBD2. Per germline, CDR1 SGHKS and CDR2 YYEKEE (reference sequence). V gave up 2 bases and J gave up 9 bases; unmatched junction bases: 4. This CDR3 spans 14 amino acids. The CDR3 DNA follows: TGTGCCAGCAGCTTACTAGCGGGAGTGGTTGAGCAGTTCTTC. Protein product: CASSLLAGVVEQFF.

This clonotype was detected ten times or more. This chain connects TRBV4-1 to TRBJ1-5; D is undetermined. The length of the CDR3 is 19 residues. With 0 bases removed from V and 6 bases from J, the gap between germline ends came to 24 bases. Germline V gene sequence: CDR1 MGHRA, CDR2 YSYEKL. The DNA for the CDR3 is TGCGCCAGCAGCCAAGATGGAGTTTCGGGCGGCGGTAACCGTCAGCCCCAGCATTTT. Translating gives CASSQDGVSGGGNRQPQHF.

A few counts support this clonotype. This chain joins TRBV20-1 and TRBJ2-3; TRBD1 aligns across 9 bases. V lost 0 bases to trimming and J lost 6 bases; unmatched junction nucleotides: 7. The CDR3 consists of 15 residues. The germline gives CDR1 DFQATT, CDR2 SNEGSKA (reference sequence). CDR3 in amino acids: CSARDEGQGGDTQYF. The CDR3, as DNA: TGCAGTGCTAGAGATGAGGGACAGGGTGGGGATACGCAGTATTTT.

This clonotype has a handful of counts. The J gene is TRBJ2-1, the V gene TRBV29-1; the match to TRBD1 covers 9 bases. The length of the CDR3 is 15 residues. Germline V lookup: CDR1 SQVTM, CDR2 ANQGSEA. V was clipped by 3 bases and J by 3 bases; unmatched bases: 6. CDR3 DNA sequence: TGCAGCGTTGAGGCTCTGGGACAGGGCTACAATGAGCAGTTCTTC. Protein: CSVEALGQGYNEQFF.

This clonotype was observed many times. This chain connects TRBV7-2 to TRBJ2-7; D not certain. In germline, CDR1 is SGHTA, CDR2 FQGNSA. Trimming shortened V by 1 base and J by 3 bases, and 7 bases separated the two germline ends. This CDR3 comprises 13 residues. The CDR3: CASSLVRHYEQYF. DNA of the CDR3: TGTGCCAGCAGCTTAGTTAGACACTACGAGCAGTACTTC.